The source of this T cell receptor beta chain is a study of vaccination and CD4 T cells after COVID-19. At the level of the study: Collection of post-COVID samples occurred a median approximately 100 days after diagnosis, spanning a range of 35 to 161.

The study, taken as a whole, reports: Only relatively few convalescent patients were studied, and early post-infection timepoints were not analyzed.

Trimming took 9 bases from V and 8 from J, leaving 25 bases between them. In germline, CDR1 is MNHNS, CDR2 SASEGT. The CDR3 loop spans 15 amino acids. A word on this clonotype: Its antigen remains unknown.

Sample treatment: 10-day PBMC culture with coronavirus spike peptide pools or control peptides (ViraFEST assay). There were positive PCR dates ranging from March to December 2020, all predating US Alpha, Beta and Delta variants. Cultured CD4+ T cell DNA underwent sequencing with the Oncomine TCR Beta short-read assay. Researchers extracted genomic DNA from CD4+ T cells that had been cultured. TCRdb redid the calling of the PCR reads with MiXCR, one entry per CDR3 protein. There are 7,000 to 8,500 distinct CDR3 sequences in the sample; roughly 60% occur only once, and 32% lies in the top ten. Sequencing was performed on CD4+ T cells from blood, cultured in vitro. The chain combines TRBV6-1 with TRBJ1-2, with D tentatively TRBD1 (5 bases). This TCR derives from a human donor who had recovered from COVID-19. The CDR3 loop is CASTYRDLTAKGYTF. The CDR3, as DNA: TGTGCCAGTACCTACCGGGACCTAACTGCTAAAGGCTACACCTTC.